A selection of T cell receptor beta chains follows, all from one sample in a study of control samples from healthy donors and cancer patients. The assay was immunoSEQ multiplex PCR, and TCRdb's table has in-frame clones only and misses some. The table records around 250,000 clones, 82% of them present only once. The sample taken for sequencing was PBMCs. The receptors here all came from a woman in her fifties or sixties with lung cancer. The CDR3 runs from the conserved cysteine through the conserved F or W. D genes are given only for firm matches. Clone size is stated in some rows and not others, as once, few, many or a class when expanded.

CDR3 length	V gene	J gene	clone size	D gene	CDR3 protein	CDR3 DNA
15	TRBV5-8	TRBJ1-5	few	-	CASSVGTVLNQPQHF	TGTGCCAGCAGCGTTGGGACCGTACTCAATCAGCCCCAGCATTTT
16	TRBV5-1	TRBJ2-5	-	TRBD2	CASSLAASGGQETQYF	TGCGCCAGCAGCTTGGCCGCTAGCGGGGGGCAAGAGACCCAGTACTTC
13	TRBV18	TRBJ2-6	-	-	CASSPTGANVLTF	TGTGCCAGCTCACCAACGGGGGCCAACGTCCTGACTTTC
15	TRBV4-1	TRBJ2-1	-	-	CASSAGTEEYNEQFF	TGCGCCAGCAGCGCCGGGACGGAGGAGTACAATGAGCAGTTCTTC
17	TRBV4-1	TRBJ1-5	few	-	CASSQKGVWDSNQPQHF	TGCGCCAGCAGCCAAAAGGGGGTCTGGGATAGCAATCAGCCCCAGCATTTT
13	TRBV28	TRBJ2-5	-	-	CASSQNRRETQYF	TGTGCCAGCAGCCAGAACAGGCGGGAGACCCAGTACTTC
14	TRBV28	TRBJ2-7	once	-	CASSLGQLTYEQYF	TGTGCCAGCAGTTTAGGTCAGTTAACCTACGAGCAGTACTTC
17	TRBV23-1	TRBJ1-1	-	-	CASSQPLGRRMNTEAFF	TGCGCCAGCAGTCAACCATTAGGACGGAGGATGAACACTGAAGCTTTCTTT
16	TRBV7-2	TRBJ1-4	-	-	CASSLEVGRVDEKLFF	TGTGCCAGCAGCTTAGAAGTTGGGAGAGTCGATGAAAAACTGTTTTTT
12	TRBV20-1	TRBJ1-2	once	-	CSASTDFGGYTF	TGCAGTGCTAGTACGGATTTTGGTGGCTACACCTTC
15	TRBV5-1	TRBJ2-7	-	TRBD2	CASSFLVAGFHEQYF	TGCGCCAGCAGCTTTTTGGTAGCGGGATTCCACGAGCAGTACTTC
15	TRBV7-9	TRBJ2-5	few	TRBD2	CASSSPREGGETQYF	TGTGCCAGCAGCTCGCCGCGGGAGGGTGGGGAGACCCAGTACTTC
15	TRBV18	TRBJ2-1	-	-	CASSPSRSSYNEQFF	TGTGCCAGCTCACCATCCAGGAGCTCCTACAATGAGCAGTTCTTC
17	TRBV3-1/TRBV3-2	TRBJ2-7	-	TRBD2	CASSLWTSGGAANEQYF	TGTGCCAGCAGCCTTTGGACTAGCGGGGGGGCGGCGAACGAGCAGTACTTC
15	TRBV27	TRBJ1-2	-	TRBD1	CAIRPTGTGGGGYTF	TGTGCCATACGACCCACCGGGACAGGGGGCGGTGGCTACACCTTC
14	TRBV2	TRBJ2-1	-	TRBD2	CASSSGRAGNEQFF	TGTGCCAGCTCTAGCGGGAGGGCCGGCAATGAGCAGTTCTTC
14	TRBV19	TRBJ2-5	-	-	CATRLSSGWETQYF	TGTGCCACCCGGTTGTCTTCGGGATGGGAGACCCAGTACTTC